Sequencing of this T cell receptor (beta chain) was carried out in a study of shared T cell receptors in the human thymus. The germline V gene has CDR1 MNHNS and CDR2 SASEGT. With 0 bases removed from V and 8 bases from J, the gap between germline ends came to 16 bases. The CDR3 spans 15 residues. Profiled with immunoSEQ multiplex PCR; TCRdb holds only in-frame clones, not every one. This table holds some 720,000 clones, roughly 90% found once. These sequences were also reported in another study, on human thymus T cells. In that study: Resections were taken during corrective heart surgery, and the thymus tissue came from these. Overlap was high between thymic repertoires from unrelated individuals, as reported in related research.

The sequence derives from a boy under two years old with a congenital heart defect. The V and J genes are TRBV6-1 and TRBJ1-2; D unclear. Sequencing input: thymocytes. DNA of the CDR3: TGTGCCAGCAGTGAAGCCGTCGGTGGAGGATACGGCTACACCTTC. It specifies CASSEAVGGGYGYTF.